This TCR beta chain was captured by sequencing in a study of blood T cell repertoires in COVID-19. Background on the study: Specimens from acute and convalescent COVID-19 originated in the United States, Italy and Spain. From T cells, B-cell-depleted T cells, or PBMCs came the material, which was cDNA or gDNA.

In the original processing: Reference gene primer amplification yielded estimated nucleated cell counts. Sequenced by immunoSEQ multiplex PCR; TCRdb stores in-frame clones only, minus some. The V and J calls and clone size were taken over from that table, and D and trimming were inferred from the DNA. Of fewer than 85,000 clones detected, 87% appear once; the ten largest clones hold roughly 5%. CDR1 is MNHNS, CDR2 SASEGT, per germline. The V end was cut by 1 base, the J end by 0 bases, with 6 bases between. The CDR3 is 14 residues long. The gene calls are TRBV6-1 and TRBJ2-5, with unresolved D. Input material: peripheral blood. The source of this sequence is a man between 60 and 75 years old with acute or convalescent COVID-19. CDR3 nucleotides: TGTGCCAGCAGTGAAGGGCCGTACCAAGAGACCCAGTACTTC. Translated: CASSEGPYQETQYF.